This T cell receptor (beta chain) came from a study of blood T cells in healthy people across ages. This CDR3 contains 16 residues. Trimming took 0 bases from V and 1 from J; bases not matched to a gene: 3. Germline-derived CDR1 and CDR2 are MNHEY and SVGEGT. Study results and limitations: When set beside aged donors, long-lived donors presented more naive CD4+ cells and higher diversity. Those diversity estimates obtained from one million T cells were thought to be underestimates.

The use of a sample-barcoded 5' primer and a J-beta primer mix characterized a second PCR of roughly 7 to 12 cycles. Each CDR3 protein gets one entry after TCRdb re-called the 5' RACE reads with MiXCR. The profile shows about 800,000 distinct CDR3 sequences, around 25% of them singletons. Concerning this clonotype: Its target is not known.

Another study also made use of these data, one on T cells of mothers and their children.

This clonotype was sampled from a boy between 10 and 17 years old in good health. The rearrangement uses TRBV6-2 or TRBV6-3 and TRBJ2-7; 10 nucleotides align to TRBD2. Material for sequencing was blood. In DNA, the CDR3 is TGTGCCAGCAGTTACTCTTGGACTAGCGGATCCTACGAGCAGTACTTC. Protein sequence: CASSYSWTSGSYEQYF.